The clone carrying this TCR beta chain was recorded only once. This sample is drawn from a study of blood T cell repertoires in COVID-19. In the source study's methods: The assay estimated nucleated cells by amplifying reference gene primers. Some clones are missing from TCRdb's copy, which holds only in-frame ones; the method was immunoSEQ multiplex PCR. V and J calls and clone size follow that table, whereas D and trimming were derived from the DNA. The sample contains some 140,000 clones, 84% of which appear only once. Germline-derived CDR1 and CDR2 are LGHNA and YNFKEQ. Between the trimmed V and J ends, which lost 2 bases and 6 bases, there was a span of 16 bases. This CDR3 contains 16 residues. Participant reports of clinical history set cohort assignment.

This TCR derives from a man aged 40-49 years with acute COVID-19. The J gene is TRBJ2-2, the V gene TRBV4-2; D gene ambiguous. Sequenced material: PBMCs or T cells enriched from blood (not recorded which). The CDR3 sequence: CASSQSRRFSPGELFF. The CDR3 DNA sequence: TGTGCCAGCAGCCAAAGTAGAAGATTCTCCCCCGGGGAGCTGTTTTTT.